Listed below are T cell receptor beta chains from one sample, sequenced in a study of beta chain features in type 1 diabetes. Clones were read by immunoSEQ multiplex PCR, and TCRdb kept only the in-frame ones, dropping some. The sample shows about 150,000 clones, about 7.3% of them seen only once. The sample consisted of central memory CD4+ T cells from blood. The origin of the receptors is a man aged 18 to 30 in good health. Both conserved end residues are part of each CDR3. A D gene is named only where the DNA matches it firmly. A row's size may be missing; if present it is once, few, many or a size class.

CDR3nt: TGCGCCAGCAGCTTGGGGCAGGGTGATTCACCCCTCCACTTT
CDR3aa: CASSLGQGDSPLHF
v_gene: TRBV5-1
abundance: few
d_gene: .
j_gene: TRBJ1-6

CDR3nt: TGTGCCAGCAGCTTACGGGCTAGCGGCTCCTACGAGCAGTACTTC
CDR3aa: CASSLRASGSYEQYF
v_gene: TRBV7-6
abundance: many
d_gene: TRBD2
j_gene: TRBJ2-7

CDR3nt: TGCAGTGCTTCCCGGGAGCAGTACTTC
CDR3aa: CSASREQYF
v_gene: TRBV20-1
abundance: .
d_gene: .
j_gene: TRBJ2-7

CDR3nt: TGTGCCAGCAGCTTTTCGGGGAGGAGTGAGCAGTTCTTC
CDR3aa: CASSFSGRSEQFF
v_gene: TRBV7-2
abundance: .
d_gene: .
j_gene: TRBJ2-1

CDR3nt: TGTGCCAGTAGACCCCAACAAGGCAGACTCTACACCGGGGAGCTGTTTTTT
CDR3aa: CASRPQQGRLYTGELFF
v_gene: TRBV19
abundance: few
d_gene: .
j_gene: TRBJ2-2

CDR3nt: TGTGCCAGCAGCTTGGACAGCGTCAACACCGGGGAGCTGTTTTTT
CDR3aa: CASSLDSVNTGELFF
v_gene: TRBV7-3
abundance: many
d_gene: .
j_gene: TRBJ2-2

CDR3nt: TGTGCCAGCAGCCCGGGACTCTCGGAAGAGACCCAGTACTTC
CDR3aa: CASSPGLSEETQYF
v_gene: TRBV5-5
abundance: few
d_gene: .
j_gene: TRBJ2-5

CDR3nt: TGTGCCAGTATCCCCGGGAGCGACGGCAATCAGCCCCAGCATTTT
CDR3aa: CASIPGSDGNQPQHF
v_gene: TRBV19
abundance: .
d_gene: .
j_gene: TRBJ1-5

CDR3nt: TGTGCCAGCAGTCGACAGACAGTAGGTAACACTGAAGCTTTCTTT
CDR3aa: CASSRQTVGNTEAFF
v_gene: TRBV6-5
abundance: .
d_gene: .
j_gene: TRBJ1-1

CDR3nt: TGTGCCAGCAGGCAGAGGAGACTGTTTTTT
CDR3aa: CASRQRRLFF
v_gene: TRBV28
abundance: many
d_gene: .
j_gene: TRBJ1-4

CDR3nt: TGTGCCAGCAGTTTCCGCACGGGACAGGGCAATCAGCCCCAGCATTTT
CDR3aa: CASSFRTGQGNQPQHF
v_gene: TRBV28
abundance: .
d_gene: TRBD1
j_gene: TRBJ1-5

CDR3nt: TGTGCCAGCAGCTTATCCAGGGGTGGGACAGGGTTCTACGAGCAGTACTTC
CDR3aa: CASSLSRGGTGFYEQYF
v_gene: TRBV7-2
abundance: .
d_gene: TRBD1
j_gene: TRBJ2-7

CDR3nt: TGCAGCGTTGTTGGGGCGCTGAACACTGAAGCTTTCTTT
CDR3aa: CSVVGALNTEAFF
v_gene: TRBV29-1
abundance: many
d_gene: .
j_gene: TRBJ1-1

CDR3nt: TGTGCCAGCATCGTTAGCGGGGGGCCTTACAATGAGCAGTTCTTC
CDR3aa: CASIVSGGPYNEQFF
v_gene: TRBV11-2
abundance: few
d_gene: TRBD2
j_gene: TRBJ2-1

CDR3nt: TGTGCCAGTGATTCAGCGGGTACCGGGGAGCTGTTTTTT
CDR3aa: CASDSAGTGELFF
v_gene: TRBV28
abundance: many
d_gene: .
j_gene: TRBJ2-2

CDR3nt: TGTGCCAGCTCAAGGGGGCTTGAGCAAGAGACCCAGTACTTC
CDR3aa: CASSRGLEQETQYF
v_gene: TRBV18
abundance: many
d_gene: TRBD1
j_gene: TRBJ2-5

CDR3nt: TGTGCCAGCAGCTCCGGGGGGGGCTACGAGCAGTACTTC
CDR3aa: CASSSGGGYEQYF
v_gene: TRBV7-9
abundance: few
d_gene: TRBD2
j_gene: TRBJ2-7

CDR3nt: TGTGCCAGCAGCGTAGGAATGGTGGGGGCGAGGGATACGCAGTATTTT
CDR3aa: CASSVGMVGARDTQYF
v_gene: TRBV9
abundance: few
d_gene: .
j_gene: TRBJ2-3

CDR3nt: TGTGCCTGCCTTCGCACAGGGACCACTGAAGCTTTCTTT
CDR3aa: CACLRTGTTEAFF
v_gene: TRBV6-5
abundance: few
d_gene: .
j_gene: TRBJ1-1

CDR3nt: TGTGCCAGCAGTTCGGACAGGGGTCGGGGAAATTCACCCCTCCACTTT
CDR3aa: CASSSDRGRGNSPLHF
v_gene: TRBV28
abundance: .
d_gene: TRBD1
j_gene: TRBJ1-6

CDR3nt: TGTGCCAGCAGCCCCCGACTAGCGGGAATTTACGAGCAGTACTTC
CDR3aa: CASSPRLAGIYEQYF
v_gene: TRBV9
abundance: few
d_gene: TRBD2
j_gene: TRBJ2-7

CDR3nt: TGTGCCAGTAGTTTAGGTGAGGGCCCTGAAGCTTTCTTT
CDR3aa: CASSLGEGPEAFF
v_gene: TRBV19
abundance: few
d_gene: .
j_gene: TRBJ1-1

CDR3nt: TGTGCCAGCAGCCCTATGCACGGGACTAGCGGGAGCGGTGAGCAGTTCTTC
CDR3aa: CASSPMHGTSGSGEQFF
v_gene: TRBV28
abundance: many
d_gene: TRBD2
j_gene: TRBJ2-1

CDR3nt: TGTGCCAGCAGCTTTGGTCCTCAGGGGCCTCAGCCCCAGCATTTT
CDR3aa: CASSFGPQGPQPQHF
v_gene: TRBV5-6
abundance: .
d_gene: .
j_gene: TRBJ1-5

CDR3nt: TGTGCCAGCAGCTTCGGGGATAGAGAGCAGTTCTTC
CDR3aa: CASSFGDREQFF
v_gene: TRBV7-3
abundance: few
d_gene: .
j_gene: TRBJ2-1

CDR3nt: TGCGCCAGCAGCTTAGGGAGGGTTGGCACTGAAGCTTTCTTT
CDR3aa: CASSLGRVGTEAFF
v_gene: TRBV5-1
abundance: few
d_gene: .
j_gene: TRBJ1-1

CDR3nt: TGTGCCAGCAGCCGACTAGGGAGCACAGATACGCAGTATTTT
CDR3aa: CASSRLGSTDTQYF
v_gene: TRBV7-2
abundance: .
d_gene: .
j_gene: TRBJ2-3

CDR3nt: TGTGCCACCAGCAGAGGGACAGGTCTACGGCCCCAGCATTTT
CDR3aa: CATSRGTGLRPQHF
v_gene: TRBV15
abundance: .
d_gene: TRBD1
j_gene: TRBJ1-5

CDR3nt: TGTGCCAGCAGCAATAGCGGTATTCAGTACTTC
CDR3aa: CASSNSGIQYF
v_gene: TRBV28
abundance: many
d_gene: .
j_gene: TRBJ2-4

CDR3nt: TGTGCCAGCAGCTGGGAGGGGACTAGCGGGAGAGGTGGTGAGCAGTTCTTC
CDR3aa: CASSWEGTSGRGGEQFF
v_gene: TRBV7-3
abundance: .
d_gene: TRBD2
j_gene: TRBJ2-1

CDR3nt: TGTGCCAGCAGTGAACACGGTTTCTACGAGCAGTACTTC
CDR3aa: CASSEHGFYEQYF
v_gene: TRBV25-1
abundance: .
d_gene: .
j_gene: TRBJ2-7

CDR3nt: TGTGCCAGCAGTTTAAGTGGACGGGGGGACACTGAAGCTTTCTTT
CDR3aa: CASSLSGRGDTEAFF
v_gene: TRBV27
abundance: .
d_gene: .
j_gene: TRBJ1-1

CDR3nt: TGTGCCAGCAGCTTGGACAGGGGGATGCAGTCACCCCTCCACTTT
CDR3aa: CASSLDRGMQSPLHF
v_gene: TRBV7-9
abundance: .
d_gene: TRBD1
j_gene: TRBJ1-6

CDR3nt: TGTGCCAGCAGTCTCGGAGATGGCTACACCTTC
CDR3aa: CASSLGDGYTF
v_gene: TRBV25-1
abundance: few
d_gene: .
j_gene: TRBJ1-2

CDR3nt: TGTGCCAGCAGCGTAGGGGCTAGCGGGGGTGGTGAGCAGTTCTTC
CDR3aa: CASSVGASGGGEQFF
v_gene: TRBV9
abundance: .
d_gene: TRBD2
j_gene: TRBJ2-1

CDR3nt: TGTGCTAGCAGCTTAGGACAGGGCACAGATACGCAGTATTTT
CDR3aa: CASSLGQGTDTQYF
v_gene: TRBV7-7
abundance: many
d_gene: TRBD1
j_gene: TRBJ2-3

CDR3nt: TGTGCCAGCAGCTTAGGACAGTACAATGAGCAGTTCTTC
CDR3aa: CASSLGQYNEQFF
v_gene: TRBV7-9
abundance: few
d_gene: .
j_gene: TRBJ2-1

CDR3nt: TGTGCCAGCAGCCACGTATCCGGTACTAGCGGGGCGGATACGCAGTATTTT
CDR3aa: CASSHVSGTSGADTQYF
v_gene: TRBV5-6
abundance: .
d_gene: TRBD2
j_gene: TRBJ2-3

CDR3nt: TGTGCCAGCAGCTTATACAGTCGATGGTCCGGGGGGCGCGTTGGCGGGGAGCTGTTTTTT
CDR3aa: CASSLYSRWSGGRVGGELFF
v_gene: TRBV7-6
abundance: many
d_gene: .
j_gene: TRBJ2-2

CDR3nt: TGTGCCTGTGCAAAGGGGGTGACAGGGTTGGCCACAGATACGCAGTATTTT
CDR3aa: CACAKGVTGLATDTQYF
v_gene: TRBV30
abundance: .
d_gene: TRBD1
j_gene: TRBJ2-3

CDR3nt: TGCAGCGCCTCAAGGGGGAATGCAGAGCAGTACTTC
CDR3aa: CSASRGNAEQYF
v_gene: TRBV29-1
abundance: many
d_gene: .
j_gene: TRBJ2-7

CDR3nt: TGTGCCAGCAGTGCCCGGGTAGCGGGGTACACAGATACGCAGTATTTT
CDR3aa: CASSARVAGYTDTQYF
v_gene: TRBV6-1
abundance: .
d_gene: TRBD2
j_gene: TRBJ2-3